What follows are 24 T cell receptor beta chains derived from one specimen sequenced in a study of beta chain features in type 1 diabetes (dated by TCRdb to 2017 to 2018). Their antigens are not known. Library generation was performed with the immunoSEQ multiplex PCR assay. The entire amount of isolated RNA was reverse transcribed using the High Capacity cDNA Reverse Transcription Kit, so the sequenced TCRB transcripts were expressed ones. TCRdb took this table from immuneACCESS and kept in-frame rearrangements with V and J called. Such tables lack part of the clones; where checked against another copy, unresolved V genes explain under half of the gap, and the rest is unexplained. Recorded for this sample are some 160,000 clones; about 10% of them occurred a single time. Under 0.85% of the sample lies in the top ten. Broader findings and caveats from the paper: In all four CD4+ subsets, TCRB CDR3 length was moderately but significantly shorter in type 1 diabetes patients.

Source material: central memory CD4+ T cells from blood. The receptors derive from a woman aged 30 to 39 with type 1 diabetes.

The chain carries TRBV14 and TRBJ2-1, with a tentative D call TRBD1 (5 bases). Germline values: CDR1 SGHDN, CDR2 FVKESK. The V end was cut by 2 bases, the J end by 4 bases, with 9 bases between. This CDR3 is 14 amino acids long. This chain's CDR3 is CASSQRQTYNEQFF. CDR3 in DNA: TGTGCCAGCAGCCAAAGACAGACATACAATGAGCAGTTCTTC.

The chain recombines TRBV29-1 with TRBJ2-2, with 10 bases that match TRBD1. The ends lost 7 bases at V and 1 base at J; junction bases unmatched: 6. The CDR3 consists of 15 residues. CDR1 and CDR2 from the germline V gene are SQVTM and ANQGSEA. The CDR3 nucleotides read TGCAGCGCTAGACAGGGGGCTAGGAACACCGGGGAGCTGTTTTTT. This gives the protein CSARQGARNTGELFF.

This clone was detected a few times. The chain recombines TRBV7-9 with TRBJ2-3; TRBD1 is a possible D gene (5 bases). V was pared by 5 bases and J by 5 bases, with 8 bases between. Germline CDR1 reads SEHNR; CDR2 reads FQNEAQ (reference sequence). There are 12 residues in the CDR3. The CDR3 loop reads CASSRDRDTQYF. In DNA form, the CDR3 reads TGTGCCAGCAGCCGTGACAGAGATACGCAGTATTTT.

Only a few counts were recorded for this clone. This chain connects TRBV12-5 to TRBJ2-1; 7 bases match TRBD2. There are 16 residues in the CDR3. With V trimmed by 1 base and J by 8 bases, 11 bases remained unmatched. In germline, CDR1 is LGHNT, CDR2 FRNRAP. CDR3 loop: CASGLGTSGAEHEQFF. As DNA, the CDR3 is TGTGCTAGTGGTTTGGGGACTAGTGGGGCGGAGCATGAGCAGTTCTTC.

This clone was observed a handful of times. The chain joins TRBV9 to TRBJ1-1; TRBD1 aligns across 11 bases. Germline V CDR1 and CDR2: SGDLS, YYNGEE. Trimming removed 4 bases from V and 6 bases from J; junction bases left unmatched: 11. There are 16 residues in the CDR3. The CDR3 here is CASSPSGDRGRAEAFF. For the CDR3, the DNA is TGTGCCAGCAGCCCGAGCGGGGACAGGGGGAGGGCTGAAGCTTTCTTT.

Only a few counts were recorded for this clone. V usage is TRBV6-5 and J usage is TRBJ2-7, with 13 nucleotides matching TRBD2. Trimming removed 6 bases from V and 3 bases from J; junction bases left unmatched: 2. The CDR3 runs 14 residues. Germline CDR1 and CDR2: MNHEY and SVGAGI. The CDR3 protein is CASSTSGGDYEQYF. In DNA, the CDR3 is TGTGCCAGCAGCACTAGCGGGGGGGACTACGAGCAGTACTTC.

This clone was counted a few times. This chain connects TRBV4-1 to TRBJ2-1, with D possibly being TRBD2 (8 bases). Trimming took off 0 bases at V and 9 bases at J, with 27 bases between the two ends. This CDR3 is built from 19 residues. Germline V lookup: CDR1 MGHRA, CDR2 YSYEKL. The CDR3 nucleotides read TGCGCCAGCAGCCAAGACGGGACAGCGGGACTAGGTGGAGTACGTGAGCAGTTCTTC. Protein product: CASSQDGTAGLGGVREQFF.

The chain joins TRBV6-6 to TRBJ2-5; D unresolved. The V end lost 8 bases, the J end lost 1 base, and 8 bases lay between the germline ends. The CDR3 covers 12 residues. Looked up from germline, CDR1 is MNHNY and CDR2 is SVGAGI (reference sequence). The CDR3 DNA sequence: TGTGCCAGCGGGCTGGCCCAAGAGACCCAGTACTTC. Translating it yields CASGLAQETQYF.

This chain connects TRBV19 to TRBJ2-1; 8 bases align to TRBD1. Looked up from germline, CDR1 is LNHDA and CDR2 is SQIVND (reference sequence). The V and J ends lost 6 bases and 1 base, in that order; junction bases with no gene match: 5. The CDR3 extends over 15 amino acids. The DNA for the CDR3 is TGTGCCAGTAGGGGTCAGGGGGCTTCCTACAATGAGCAGTTCTTC. The encoded protein is CASRGQGASYNEQFF.

The rearrangement uses TRBV28 and TRBJ1-1; D possibly corresponds to TRBD1 (5 bases). There are 16 residues in the CDR3. Trimming left V 3 bases short and J 0 bases short, with 14 bases between. The germline V gene encodes CDR1 MDHEN and CDR2 SYDVKM. The CDR3 DNA is TGTGCCAGCAGTTTCAGTGTAGCAGGGATGAACACTGAAGCTTTCTTT. The encoded protein is CASSFSVAGMNTEAFF.

The table lists this clone with a few counts. The genes are TRBV6-6 and TRBJ2-4; D remains ambiguous. Germline V gene sequence: CDR1 MNHNY, CDR2 SVGAGI (reference sequence). V was shortened by 0 bases and J by 1 base, with 7 bases between the two germline ends. The CDR3 has 15 amino acids. The CDR3 coding sequence is TGTGCCAGCAGTTACTCTTCTCTGGCCAAAAACATTCAGTACTTC. This codes for CASSYSSLAKNIQYF.

V and J are TRBV30 and TRBJ2-2; a possible D gene is TRBD1 (6 bases). The germline V gene encodes CDR1 GTSNPN and CDR2 SVGIG (reference sequence). V dropped 3 bases and J dropped 3 bases, with 14 bases sitting between them. The length of the CDR3 is 15 residues. The chain's CDR3 is CAWRGADRDTGELFF. CDR3 bases: TGTGCCTGGAGGGGGGCAGATCGTGACACCGGGGAGCTGTTTTTT.

The V call is TRBV7-9, the J call TRBJ2-7, with TRBD2 identical over 8 bases. V was pared by 2 bases and J by 1 base, with 7 bases of the junction left unmatched. The CDR3 sequence is 16 residues long. In germline, CDR1 is SEHNR, CDR2 FQNEAQ (reference sequence). The CDR3 loop is CASSLYQTSVSYEQYF. The CDR3 DNA sequence: TGTGCCAGCAGCTTATATCAGACTAGCGTTTCCTACGAGCAGTACTTC.

This clone was observed a handful of times. This rearrangement joins TRBV4-1 to TRBJ1-3; 8 nucleotides match TRBD1. With 5 bases clipped from V and 2 bases from J, the junction kept 5 bases outside the gene matches. Germline-derived CDR1 and CDR2 are MGHRA and YSYEKL. The CDR3 is 15 residues long. The CDR3 reads CASSLRTGTGNTIYF. CDR3 nucleotides: TGCGCCAGCAGCTTAAGGACAGGGACTGGAAACACCATATATTTT.

The chain employs TRBV28 and TRBJ1-4; D perhaps matches TRBD1 (5 bases). Trimming cost V 5 bases and J 2 bases, with 21 bases left between them. The CDR3 spans 18 residues. Germline loops: CDR1 MDHEN, CDR2 SYDVKM. CDR3 in DNA: TGTGCCAGCAGTCCCGTACTTTCAGGGTTGGGTACTAATGAAAAACTGTTTTTT. This codes for CASSPVLSGLGTNEKLFF.

This chain links TRBV6-5 with TRBJ1-2; D possibly corresponds to TRBD1 (5 bases). Germline assignment: CDR1 MNHEY and CDR2 SVGAGI. V lost 2 bases and J lost 5, with 6 bases in between. The CDR3 extends over 12 amino acids. This CDR3 reads CASSYRGYGYTF. CDR3 sequence (DNA): TGTGCCAGCAGTTACAGGGGTTATGGCTACACCTTC.

The V call is TRBV11-1, the J call TRBJ2-7, with 7 bases identical to TRBD1. J lost 0 bases, V lost 3 bases, and 5 bases had no gene match. The CDR3 consists of 15 residues. From germline, CDR1 is SGHAT and CDR2 FQDESV (reference sequence). CDR3 sequence: CASSLQGQPSYEQYF. Written as DNA, the CDR3 is TGTGCCAGCAGCTTGCAGGGACAGCCCTCCTACGAGCAGTACTTC.

The chain is built from TRBV10-2 and TRBJ1-1, with D possibly matching TRBD1 (5 bases). From germline, CDR1 is WSHSY and CDR2 SAAADI. The CDR3 runs to 15 residues. Trimming took off 0 bases at V and 0 bases at J, with 8 bases between the two ends. CDR3 sequence: CASSESGQLNTEAFF. CDR3 DNA: TGCGCCAGCAGTGAGTCGGGGCAGCTGAACACTGAAGCTTTCTTT.

This clone has only a few counts. The chain links TRBV18 to TRBJ2-1, with TRBD1 matching over 9 bases. Trimming cost V 3 bases and J 5 bases; bases outside gene matches: 11. The CDR3 has 17 residues. In germline, CDR1 is KGHSH, CDR2 LQKENI. CDR3 residues: CASSPLGRTGVNNEQFF. The CDR3 bases are TGTGCCAGCTCACCGCTGGGGAGGACAGGGGTCAACAATGAGCAGTTCTTC. Filled out from reference TRBV18 and TRBJ2-1, the complete variable domain reads NAGVMQNPRHLVRRRGQEARLRCSPMKGHSHVYWYRQLPEEGLKFMVYLQKENIIDESGMPKERFSAEFPKEGPSILRIQQVVRGDSAAYFCASSPLGRTGVNNEQFFGPGTRLTVL.

This clone was detected a few times. The chain recombines TRBV14 with TRBJ2-1; D is uncertain. V was clipped by 4 bases and J by 3 bases, with 16 bases between them. This CDR3 has 16 amino acids. Germline lookup yields CDR1 SGHDN and CDR2 FVKESK. The DNA for the CDR3 is TGTGCCAGCAGCCGGTTCGGAGTCTCTGGCTACAATGAGCAGTTCTTC. Its translation: CASSRFGVSGYNEQFF.

In its sample, this clone was seen a few times. The V call is TRBV7-9, the J call TRBJ2-1, with no clear D. This CDR3 has 11 amino acids. The germline V gene encodes CDR1 SEHNR and CDR2 FQNEAQ (reference sequence). Trimming removed 10 bases at V and 4 bases at J, with 8 bases between. CDR3 sequence (DNA): TGTGCCAAACAGAATTACAATGAGCAGTTCTTC. Its translation is CAKQNYNEQFF.

This clone was observed a handful of times. The V and J genes are TRBV4-3 and TRBJ2-1, with 11 nucleotides matching TRBD2. Germline CDR1 LGHNA, CDR2 YSLEER. The CDR3 is 14 residues long. V dropped 1 base and J dropped 9; count of bases not matched to a gene: 2. In DNA form, the CDR3 reads TGCGCCAGCAGCCAAGTGCTAGCGGGAGGTGAGCAGTTCTTC. As protein: CASSQVLAGGEQFF.

There are a few counts of this clone. The gene calls are TRBV9 and TRBJ2-1, with 11 positions matching TRBD2. The CDR3 totals 15 residues. Germline trimming cut 3 bases from V and 4 bases from J; bases unmatched to any gene: 3. Germline assignment: CDR1 SGDLS and CDR2 YYNGEE. CDR3 residues: CASSARTSGYNEQFF. Written as DNA, the CDR3 is TGTGCCAGCAGCGCCAGGACTAGCGGGTACAATGAGCAGTTCTTC. The complete variable domain, with remaining parts taken from reference TRBV9 and TRBJ2-1, reads DSGVTQTPKHLITATGQRVTLRCSPRSGDLSVYWYQQSLDQGLQFLIQYYNGEERAKGNILERFSAQQFPDLHSELNLSSLELGDSALYFCASSARTSGYNEQFFGPGTRLTVL.

This clone was seen ten or more times. The chain combines TRBV7-9 with TRBJ2-7; D is ambiguous. This CDR3 comprises 14 residues. Per germline, CDR1 SEHNR and CDR2 FQNEAQ (reference sequence). V lost 5 bases, J lost 6 bases, and 17 bases lay in between. The CDR3 region is CASSVGISSGEQYF. CDR3 nucleotide sequence: TGTGCCAGCAGCGTAGGTATCTCTTCCGGCGAGCAGTACTTC.